This passage covers 3 T cell receptor beta chains from one sample sequenced in a study of blood T cell repertoires in COVID-19. Libraries were prepared by immunoSEQ multiplex PCR; TCRdb keeps only in-frame clonotypes and omits some of them. This table has around 200,000 clones, roughly 90% appearing once. The sequencing input was PBMCs or T cells enriched from blood (not recorded which). The receptors here all came from a woman aged 45-65 years in a cohort exposed to, infected with or recovered from COVID-19 (not recorded which).

This chain uses TRBV6-2 or TRBV6-3 with TRBJ1-5, with TRBD1 identical over 7 bases. The trim removed 0 bases at V and 1 base at J, leaving 3 bases unmatched. Germline assignment: CDR1 MNHEY and CDR2 SVGEGT. The CDR3 is 16 amino acids. Here the CDR3 reads CASSYSGGGSNQPQHF. CDR3 DNA: TGTGCCAGCAGTTACTCTGGAGGGGGCAGCAATCAGCCCCAGCATTTT.

This chain links TRBV6-5 with TRBJ2-2; 7 bases align to TRBD1. The CDR3 length is 15 residues. After removal of 2 bases from V and 4 bases from J, the junction contained 4 bases not matched to a gene. Per the germline V gene, CDR1 is MNHEY and CDR2 is SVGAGI. CDR3 sequence: CASSYDRDLTGELFF. CDR3 coding DNA: TGTGCCAGCAGTTACGACAGGGACCTCACCGGGGAGCTGTTTTTT.

This clone was detected a few times. At the DNA level, this CDR3 is encoded by other sequences in the same sample as well. The V gene is TRBV30, the J gene TRBJ1-1; maybe TRBD1 (6 bases). The CDR3 is made up of 13 amino acids. Germline V gene lookup returns CDR1 GTSNPN and CDR2 SVGIG (reference sequence). Trimming left V 0 bases short and J 1 base short, with 6 bases between. The CDR3 DNA reads TGTGCCTGGAGTGTACAGGGGAACACTGAAGCTTTCTTT. The encoded protein is CAWSVQGNTEAFF. Full variable domain (remainder filled in from reference TRBV30 and TRBJ1-1): SQTIHQWPATLVQPVGSPLSLECTVEGTSNPNLYWYRQAAGRGLQLLFYSVGIGQISSEVPQNLSASRPQDRQFILSSKKLLLSDSGFYLCAWSVQGNTEAFFGQGTRLTVV.